This T cell receptor (beta chain) derives from a study of T cells in localized non-small cell lung cancer. V was cut by 4 bases and J by 3 bases, with 8 bases left in between. Germline lookup yields CDR1 SGHAT and CDR2 FQNNGV. The CDR3 totals 13 residues. Here immunoSEQ multiplex PCR was the method, and the copy in TCRdb shows in-frame clones only, minus some. The sample includes about 52,000 clones, about 88% of them seen just once. Sequencing was performed on PBMCs, taken before any cancer treatment. The source of this sequence is a female donor with stage II lung adenocarcinoma. The V gene is TRBV11-2, the J gene TRBJ2-3; D is uncertain. DNA of the CDR3: TGTGCCAGCAGCTCCCCCTATACAGATACGCAGTATTTT. It specifies CASSSPYTDTQYF.